The subject of this entry is one TCR beta chain. No antigen is known for it. V lost 4 bases, J lost 4 bases, and 22 bases lay in between. The CDR3 totals 17 residues. The V gene's germline CDR1 is KGHSH and CDR2 LQKENI. This specimen belongs to a study of cytomegalovirus exposure and HLA in healthy donors. Study results and caveats: CMV serostatus was the sole immune exposure information available. The investigators catalogued about 170 TCR beta chains as cytomegalovirus-associated.

Primers: 60 Vbeta forward and 13 Jbeta reverse. Data came from immunoSEQ multiplex PCR; TCRdb stores just in-frame clones and leaves some out. The table has approximately 90,000 clones, more than 60% seen once. The sequencing input was PBMCs. The receptor was derived from a man in his forties in good health and CMV-seronegative. The V call is TRBV18, the J call TRBJ1-1; the D gene is possibly TRBD1 (5 bases). The CDR3 DNA sequence: TGTGCCAGCTCACTTAATACCGGGACCGGGAGGAGCACTGAAGCTTTCTTT. Protein: CASSLNTGTGRSTEAFF.